These 3 T cell receptor beta chains share one sample of origin, sequenced in a study of blood T cell repertoires in COVID-19. Measured with immunoSEQ multiplex PCR; TCRdb has only the in-frame clones, and not every one. Seen here are almost 400,000 clones, approximately 87% observed once, and the top ten hold roughly 2.1%. Specimen: peripheral blood. The receptors shown here come from an older woman with COVID-19, enrolled during active disease.

The chain couples TRBV7-9 to TRBJ2-1; D is perhaps TRBD1 (5 bases). CDR1 is SEHNR and CDR2 is FQNEAQ in the germline V gene (reference sequence). The CDR3 has 16 residues. The germline V and J ends were trimmed by 1 base and 0 bases, with 10 bases remaining between them. DNA for the CDR3: TGTGCCAGCAGCTTAGTAGGGGTCGGCTCCTACAATGAGCAGTTCTTC. Protein sequence: CASSLVGVGSYNEQFF.

The chain combines TRBV30 with TRBJ2-3; 9 bases align to TRBD1. The CDR3 covers 14 residues. Trimming removed 4 bases from V and 4 bases from J; junction bases left unmatched: 6. Per the germline V gene, CDR1 is GTSNPN and CDR2 is SVGIG (reference sequence). The DNA for the CDR3 is TGTGCCTGGAACCAGGGACAGGGAGCAGATACGCAGTATTTT. Its translation: CAWNQGQGADTQYF.

The V call is TRBV7-9, the J call TRBJ1-4; TRBD1 aligns across 7 bases. The germline V gene encodes CDR1 SEHNR and CDR2 FQNEAQ (reference sequence). V was pared by 4 bases and J by 5 bases, with 10 bases of the junction left unmatched. CDR3 length equals 16 residues. Written as DNA, the CDR3 is TGTGCCAGCAGCTCGCCCCCGGGACAGCGGAATGAAAAACTGTTTTTT. Its protein is CASSSPPGQRNEKLFF.